What follows is one T cell receptor beta chain and its context. CD4+CD45RO+CD25- cells were isolated as memory CD4+ T cells. V was shortened by 6 bases and J by 1 base, with 14 bases between the two germline ends. The germline V gene encodes CDR1 SGHRS and CDR2 YFSETQ. The CDR3 totals 15 residues. TCRdb ran MiXCR on the 5' RACE reads and lists one entry per CDR3 protein. The repertoire holds 45,000 to 70,000 distinct CDR3 sequences, with 28% as singletons. V and J are TRBV5-1 and TRBJ2-1; D perhaps matches TRBD2 (7 bases). This TCR was recovered from a female donor with breast cancer. The sequenced sample consisted of tumor-infiltrating memory CD4+ T cells sorted from the breast tumor. As for subset: memory CD4+ T cells, CD4+CD45RO+CD25-. CDR3: CASTEGGLSYNEQFF. The CDR3, as DNA: TGCGCCAGCACTGAGGGGGGGCTATCCTACAATGAGCAGTTCTTC.